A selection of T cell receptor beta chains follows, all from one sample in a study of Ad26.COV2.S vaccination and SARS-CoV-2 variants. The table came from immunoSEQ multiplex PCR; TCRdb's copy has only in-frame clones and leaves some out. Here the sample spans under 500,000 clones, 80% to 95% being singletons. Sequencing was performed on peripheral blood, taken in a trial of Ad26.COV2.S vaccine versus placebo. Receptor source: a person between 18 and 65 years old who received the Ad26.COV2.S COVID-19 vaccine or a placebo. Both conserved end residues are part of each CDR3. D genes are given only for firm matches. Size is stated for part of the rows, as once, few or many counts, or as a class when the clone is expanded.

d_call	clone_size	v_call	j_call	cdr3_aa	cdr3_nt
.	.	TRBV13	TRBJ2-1	CASSPIIYNEQFF	TGTGCCAGCAGCCCGATTATCTACAATGAGCAGTTCTTC
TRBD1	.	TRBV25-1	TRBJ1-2	CASSEKGTDGFYGYTF	TGTGCCAGCAGTGAGAAAGGGACAGATGGATTCTATGGCTACACCTTC
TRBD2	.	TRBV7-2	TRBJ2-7	CASSNSGGPNYVQYF	TGTGCCAGCAGCAATAGCGGGGGGCCAAACTACGTGCAGTACTTC
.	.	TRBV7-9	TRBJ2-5	CASSLEKVGETQYF	TGTGCCAGCAGTCTAGAGAAGGTGGGGGAGACCCAGTACTTC
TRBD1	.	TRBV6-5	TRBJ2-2	CASSYGLDRGPGELFF	TGTGCCAGCAGTTACGGACTCGACAGGGGTCCCGGGGAGCTGTTTTTT
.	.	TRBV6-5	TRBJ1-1	CASSYGSANTEAFF	TGTGCCAGCAGTTACGGCTCGGCGAACACTGAAGCTTTCTTT
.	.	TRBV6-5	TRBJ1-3	CASSYSGPSGNTIYF	TGTGCCAGCAGTTACTCGGGACCCTCTGGAAACACCATATATTTT
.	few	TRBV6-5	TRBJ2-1	CASRAGTSYNEQFF	TGTGCCAGCAGAGCCGGGACAAGTTACAATGAGCAGTTCTTC
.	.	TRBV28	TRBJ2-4	CASRKGNIQYF	TGTGCCAGCAGGAAAGGGAACATTCAGTACTTC
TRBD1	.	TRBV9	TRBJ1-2	CASSVSGRGPGYTF	TGTGCCAGCAGCGTAAGTGGCAGGGGGCCTGGCTACACCTTC
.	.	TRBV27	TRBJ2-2	CASSPNTGELFF	TGTGCCAGCAGTCCGAACACCGGGGAGCTGTTTTTT
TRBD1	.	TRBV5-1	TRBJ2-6	CASSLAGTAGANVLTF	TGCGCCAGCAGCTTGGCCGGGACAGCTGGGGCCAACGTCCTGACTTTC
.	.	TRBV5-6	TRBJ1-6	CASSLVGLTNSPLHF	TGTGCCAGCAGCTTGGTGGGGCTTACTAATTCACCCCTCCACTTT
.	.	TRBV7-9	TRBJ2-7	CASSPGSYEQYF	TGTGCCAGCAGCCCGGGGTCCTACGAGCAGTACTTC
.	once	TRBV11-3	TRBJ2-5	CASSLWGGETQYF	TGTGCCAGCAGCCTCTGGGGTGGAGAGACCCAGTACTTC
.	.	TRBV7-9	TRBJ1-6	CASSFKGLWDNSPLHF	TGTGCCAGCAGCTTTAAAGGGCTTTGGGATAATTCACCCCTCCACTTT
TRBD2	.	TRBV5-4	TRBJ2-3	CASSSGGGLAGDTQYF	TGTGCCAGCAGCTCGGGCGGGGGGCTAGCCGGTGATACGCAGTATTTT
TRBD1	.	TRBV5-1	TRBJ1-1	CASSFAAGGRFTEAFF	TGCGCCAGCAGCTTCGCGGCAGGGGGCCGTTTCACTGAAGCTTTCTTT
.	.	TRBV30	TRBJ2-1	CAWSVGGLSYEQFF	TGTGCCTGGAGTGTAGGAGGTCTTTCGTATGAGCAGTTCTTC
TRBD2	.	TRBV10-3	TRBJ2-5	CAIGTSGGETQYF	TGTGCCATTGGGACTAGCGGGGGCGAGACCCAGTACTTC
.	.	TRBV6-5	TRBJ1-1	CASSSYTVMNTEAFF	TGTGCCAGCAGTTCTTATACAGTTATGAACACTGAAGCTTTCTTT
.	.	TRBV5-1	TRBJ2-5	CASSLGGRNVETQYF	TGCGCCAGCAGCTTGGGAGGACGAAACGTAGAGACCCAGTACTTC
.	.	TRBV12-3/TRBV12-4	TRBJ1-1	CASSGDYFGAFF	TGTGCCAGCAGTGGGGACTATTTTGGAGCTTTCTTT
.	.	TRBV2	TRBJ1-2	CASRGEYHGYTF	TGTGCCAGCAGAGGGGAATACCATGGCTACACCTTC
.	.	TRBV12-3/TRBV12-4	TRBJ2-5	CASSLTGETQYF	TGTGCCAGCAGTTTAACAGGGGAGACCCAGTACTTC
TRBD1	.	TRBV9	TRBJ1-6	CASSLRQGSNSPLHF	TGTGCCAGCAGCCTTCGACAGGGTAGTAATTCACCCCTCCACTTT
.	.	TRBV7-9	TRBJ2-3	CASSRDNFNTDTQYF	TGTGCCAGCAGTCGGGACAATTTTAACACAGATACGCAGTATTTT
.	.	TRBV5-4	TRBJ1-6	CASTTRGNSYNSPLHF	TGTGCCAGCACCACAAGGGGCAACTCCTATAATTCACCCCTCCACTTT
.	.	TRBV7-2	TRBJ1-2	CASSLAEGVVGRNGYTF	TGTGCCAGCAGCTTAGCGGAAGGAGTCGTGGGACGAAATGGCTACACCTTC
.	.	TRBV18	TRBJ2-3	CASSPALITDTQYF	TGTGCCAGCTCACCAGCACTTATCACAGATACGCAGTATTTT
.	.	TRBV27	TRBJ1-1	CASSLDPLMGEGAFF	TGTGCCAGCAGTTTAGATCCCCTAATGGGGGAGGGAGCTTTCTTT
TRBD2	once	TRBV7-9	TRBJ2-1	CASRDQGGTTPRNEQFF	TGTGCCAGCAGGGACCAGGGAGGGACCACTCCTAGGAATGAGCAGTTCTTC
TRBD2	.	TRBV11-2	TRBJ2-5	CASSPRMGGGALETQYF	TGTGCCAGCAGCCCCCGCATGGGCGGGGGGGCTTTGGAGACCCAGTACTTC
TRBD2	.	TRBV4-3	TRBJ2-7	CASSQDLGASGGLSSYEQYF	TGCGCCAGCAGCCAAGATCTGGGAGCTAGCGGGGGCCTAAGCTCCTACGAGCAGTACTTC
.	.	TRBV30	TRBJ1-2	CAWSAGWGEHRDGYTF	TGTGCCTGGAGTGCGGGCTGGGGGGAGCATCGTGATGGCTACACCTTC
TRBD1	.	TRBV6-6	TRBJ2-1	CASSRNTGGSYNEQFF	TGTGCCAGCAGTCGAAACACAGGGGGATCCTACAATGAGCAGTTCTTC
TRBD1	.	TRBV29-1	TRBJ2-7	CSVRQGAIVGNYEQYF	TGCAGCGTCCGACAGGGAGCGATAGTGGGGAACTACGAGCAGTACTTC
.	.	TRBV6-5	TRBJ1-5	CASADRSLQPQHF	TGTGCCAGCGCCGACAGGTCCCTTCAGCCCCAGCATTTT
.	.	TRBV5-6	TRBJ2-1	CASSLDLGVWPSYNEQFF	TGTGCCAGCAGCTTGGACCTCGGGGTCTGGCCTTCCTACAATGAGCAGTTCTTC
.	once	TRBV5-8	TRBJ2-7	CASSLGSVFYEQYF	TGTGCCAGCAGCTTGGGATCGGTTTTCTACGAGCAGTACTTC
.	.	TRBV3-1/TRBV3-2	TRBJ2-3	CASSQGSRVRTDTQYF	TGTGCCAGCAGCCAGGGAAGTCGGGTAAGAACAGATACGCAGTATTTT
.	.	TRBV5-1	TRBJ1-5	CASSLADGYQPQHF	TGCGCCAGCAGCTTGGCGGACGGCTATCAGCCCCAGCATTTT
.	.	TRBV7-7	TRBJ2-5	CASSDGPWSSAQETQYF	TGTGCCAGCAGCGACGGCCCTTGGTCTAGCGCCCAAGAGACCCAGTACTTC
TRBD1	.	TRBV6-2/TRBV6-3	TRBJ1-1	CASSRDRMNTEAFF	TGTGCCAGCAGCCGGGACAGGATGAACACTGAAGCTTTCTTT
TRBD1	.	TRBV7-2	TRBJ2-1	CASSDYQGADEQFF	TGTGCCAGCAGCGATTACCAGGGGGCAGATGAGCAGTTCTTC
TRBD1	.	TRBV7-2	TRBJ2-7	CASKGTGGLYEQYF	TGTGCCAGCAAAGGGACAGGGGGCTTGTACGAGCAGTACTTC
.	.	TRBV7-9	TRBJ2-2	CASSAGTGELFF	TGTGCCAGCAGCGCAGGGACCGGGGAGCTGTTTTTT
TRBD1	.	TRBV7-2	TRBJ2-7	CASSPGTGAHYEQYF	TGTGCCAGCAGCCCCGGGACAGGGGCCCACTACGAGCAGTACTTC
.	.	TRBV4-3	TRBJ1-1	CASSPTGGPMNTEAFF	TGCGCCAGCAGCCCAACGGGGGGACCTATGAACACTGAAGCTTTCTTT
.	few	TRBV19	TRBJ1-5	CASSRSRGDQPQHF	TGTGCCAGTAGTAGGTCCAGGGGAGATCAGCCCCAGCATTTT
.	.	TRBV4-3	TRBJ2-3	CASSQVGLGTQPTDTQYF	TGCGCCAGCAGCCAGGTGGGCCTTGGTACGCAACCCACAGATACGCAGTATTTT
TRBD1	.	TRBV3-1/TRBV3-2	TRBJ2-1	CASSPHGQGAGNEQFF	TGTGCCAGCAGCCCCCATGGACAGGGGGCAGGGAATGAGCAGTTCTTC
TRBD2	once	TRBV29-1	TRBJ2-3	CSVEKRGSTDTQYF	TGCAGCGTTGAAAAGCGGGGGAGCACAGATACGCAGTATTTT
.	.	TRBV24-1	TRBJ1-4	CATSDLQSEKLFF	TGTGCCACCAGTGATTTACAGTCTGAAAAACTGTTTTTT
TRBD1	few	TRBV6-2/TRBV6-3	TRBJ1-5	CASSYSGVLDRGLPFNQPQHF	TGTGCCAGCAGTTACAGTGGTGTCCTGGACAGGGGGCTTCCTTTCAATCAGCCCCAGCATTTT
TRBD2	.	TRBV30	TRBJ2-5	CAWIAGGRETQYF	TGTGCCTGGATAGCGGGGGGGCGGGAGACCCAGTACTTC
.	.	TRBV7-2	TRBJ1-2	CASSLTLAFREGYTF	TGTGCCAGCAGCCTCACCTTGGCCTTCCGGGAGGGCTACACCTTC